This paragraph covers one T cell receptor (beta chain) sequence. Antigen: not known. Unmatched junction bases numbered 14, after V lost 6 bases and J lost 6 bases. CDR1 is MNHEY and CDR2 is SVGAGI in the germline V gene. There are 15 residues in the CDR3. This record comes from a study of T cell responses to AZD1222 COVID-19 vaccine. Study-level results: The peak T cell response came first, and repertoires were sampled only after it. A rise in Spike-specific TCR breadth and depth followed two AZD1222 doses. Spike was spanned by vaccine-associated CD4 TCRs, with dominance at 160-218 and 743-854.

Some clones are missing from TCRdb's copy, which holds only in-frame ones; the method was immunoSEQ multiplex PCR. This table holds more than 95,000 clones, around 93% found once. The gene calls are TRBV6-5 and TRBJ2-7; 7 bases align to TRBD1. This specimen consisted of peripheral blood, obtained on day 0 of AZD1222 vaccination. This receptor was identified in an adult in good health. In DNA form, the CDR3 reads TGTGCCAGCAGCTCGGCCGACAGGGCCCTCGGCGAGCAGTACTTC. It specifies CASSSADRALGEQYF.